The 12 T cell receptor beta chains below were found in one sample sequenced in a study of blood T cell repertoires in COVID-19. The data were produced by immunoSEQ multiplex PCR, yet TCRdb's version contains in-frame clones alone and is incomplete. The table records around 200,000 clones, less than 85% of them present only once. Sequenced sample: peripheral blood. These receptors all stem from a human donor in a cohort sampled during active COVID-19.

This clone was seen a single time. The chain has TRBV11-3 and TRBJ2-7, with D maybe TRBD1 (5 bases). The CDR3 has 13 residues. The V and J ends lost 5 bases and 0 bases respectively, with 8 bases between them. Germline loops: CDR1 SGHNT, CDR2 YENEEA. Written as DNA, the CDR3 is TGTGCCAGCAGCCCAGACAGCTCCTACGAGCAGTACTTC. As protein: CASSPDSSYEQYF. Together with reference TRBV11-3 and TRBJ2-7, the CDR3 gives the full variable domain: EAGVVQSPRYKIIEKKQPVAFWCNPISGHNTLYWYLQNLGQGPELLIRYENEEAVDDSQLPKDRFSAERLKGVDSTLKIQPAELGDSAVYLCASSPDSSYEQYFGPGTRLTVT.

The rearrangement links TRBV19 to TRBJ1-2; the D gene is possibly TRBD1 (5 bases). Germline CDR1 is LNHDA and CDR2 is SQIVND (reference sequence). Between the trimmed V and J ends, which lost 3 bases and 10 bases, there was a span of 12 bases. The CDR3 totals 12 residues. The DNA of the CDR3 is TGTGCCAGTAGTATGCTGGGGCGCGACTACACCTTC. Translating gives CASSMLGRDYTF. The full variable domain, in which reference TRBV19 and TRBJ1-2 provide the parts outside the CDR3, is DGGITQSPKYLFRKEGQNVTLSCEQNLNHDAMYWYRQDPGQGLRLIYYSQIVNDFQKGDIAEGYSVSREKKESFPLTVTSAQKNPTAFYLCASSMLGRDYTFGSGTRLTVV.

The chain uses TRBV19 and TRBJ1-2; a possible D gene is TRBD1 (5 bases). CDR1 is LNHDA, CDR2 SQIVND, per germline (reference sequence). The germline V and J ends were trimmed by 3 bases and 8 bases, with 16 bases remaining between them. The CDR3 consists of 14 residues. CDR3 loop: CASSISGDAGGYTF. Here the CDR3 DNA reads TGTGCCAGTAGTATTTCCGGGGACGCGGGAGGCTACACCTTC.

The chain has TRBV4-2 and TRBJ1-1; D is perhaps TRBD1 (6 bases). V lost 0 bases to trimming and J lost 4 bases, with 15 bases between them. The length of the CDR3 is 16 residues. Germline CDR1 LGHNA, CDR2 YNFKEQ. The CDR3 loop is CASSQDSGGGGTEAFF. The CDR3 region has the DNA TGTGCCAGCAGCCAAGATAGTGGGGGGGGCGGCACTGAAGCTTTCTTT.

This chain links TRBV7-8 with TRBJ1-1; D is perhaps TRBD1 (6 bases). This CDR3 contains 14 residues. From germline, CDR1 is SGHVS and CDR2 FQNEAQ. The V gene lost 6 bases and the J gene lost 4 bases, with 15 bases spanning the gap. CDR3 nucleotide sequence: TGTGCCAGCAGTTCAAGAACAGGGATCACTGAAGCTTTCTTT. It is translated as CASSSRTGITEAFF.

The rearrangement links TRBV18 to TRBJ2-3, with 10 bases identical to TRBD1. The CDR3 runs 17 residues. The germline V gene encodes CDR1 KGHSH and CDR2 LQKENI. J gave up 1 base and V 2 bases, and 6 bases lay outside the gene matches. CDR3 DNA: TGTGCCAGCTCACCAGGGACAGGGGCGCGGGGCACAGATACGCAGTATTTT. It codes for CASSPGTGARGTDTQYF.

This clone was seen a single time. The V call is TRBV14, the J call TRBJ2-5; 14 positions agree with TRBD2. CDR1 is SGHDN and CDR2 is FVKESK in the germline V gene. J gave up 2 bases and V 4 bases, and 3 bases lay outside the gene matches. This CDR3 region has 16 residues. CDR3 in DNA: TGTGCCAGCAGCCGTTGGACTAGCGGGGGGCAAGAGACCCAGTACTTC. Translated, it gives CASSRWTSGGQETQYF.

The chain uses TRBV7-2 and TRBJ2-5; D possibly corresponds to TRBD2 (7 bases). The CDR3 sequence is 15 residues long. Germline V gene lookup returns CDR1 SGHTA and CDR2 FQGNSA. V was cut by 3 bases and J by 4 bases, with 15 bases left in between. CDR3 coding DNA: TGTGCCAGCAGCTTTGGGGGGGGCTCCCGAGAGACCCAGTACTTC. Protein sequence: CASSFGGGSRETQYF.

The chain links TRBV28 to TRBJ1-5, with D perhaps matching TRBD1 (6 bases). Trimming took 5 bases from V and 6 from J, leaving 17 bases between them. This CDR3 region has 15 residues. The germline gives CDR1 MDHEN, CDR2 SYDVKM. The CDR3: CASSPRRQARQPQHF. CDR3 sequence (DNA): TGTGCCAGCAGTCCCCGACGACAGGCGCGTCAGCCCCAGCATTTT. The entire variable domain, with the rest obtained from reference TRBV28 and TRBJ1-5, is as follows: DVKVTQSSRYLVKRTGEKVFLECVQDMDHENMFWYRQDPGLGLRLIYFSYDVKMKEKGDIPEGYSVSREKKERFSLILESASTNQTSMYLCASSPRRQARQPQHFGDGTRLSIL.

The chain recombines TRBV4-2 with TRBJ2-1; TRBD2 is a possible D gene (7 bases). V gave up 1 base and J gave up 8 bases, with 15 bases separating them. Per germline, CDR1 LGHNA and CDR2 YNFKEQ. CDR3 length: 15 amino acids. The DNA of the CDR3 is TGTGCCAGCAGCCAAGGGGGGGCTAGCGGAGATGAGCAGTTCTTC. Translation gives CASSQGGASGDEQFF.

The V and J genes are TRBV27 and TRBJ1-1, with 7 bases matching TRBD1. Germline assignment: CDR1 MNHEY and CDR2 SMNVEV (reference sequence). J gave up 7 bases and V 3 bases, and 5 bases lay outside the gene matches. The CDR3 loop spans 13 amino acids. CDR3 bases: TGTGCCAGCAGTTTGACAGGGAGGAGTGAAGCTTTCTTT. It specifies CASSLTGRSEAFF.

The V call is TRBV12-3 or TRBV12-4, the J call TRBJ1-3; D may be TRBD1 (5 bases). Between the trimmed V and J ends, which lost 11 bases and 4 bases, there was a span of 12 bases. CDR3 length equals 12 residues. CDR3 nucleotides: TGTGCCGGCGTGGGGGGAGGAAACACCATATATTTT. Translating gives CAGVGGGNTIYF.